These 25 T cell receptor beta chains came from one sample sequenced in a study of blood T cell repertoires in COVID-19. Assay used: immunoSEQ multiplex PCR; TCRdb lists only in-frame clones, some missing. The sample yields roughly 250,000 clones, 70% to 90% seen once. Sequencing used peripheral blood. The receptors come from a woman under 40 with COVID-19, enrolled during active disease.

The rearrangement joins TRBV6-5 to TRBJ2-2; D is unresolved. V lost 0 bases and J lost 5, with 7 bases in between. Germline V gene data show CDR1 as MNHEY and CDR2 as SVGAGI. The CDR3 is 14 residues long. DNA for the CDR3: TGTGCCAGCAGTTACTCTGACGGGACCGGGGAGCTGTTTTTT. Translated, it gives CASSYSDGTGELFF.

The V and J genes are TRBV2 and TRBJ2-3, with a weak D call TRBD1 (5 bases). The V gene lost 5 bases and the J gene lost 11 bases, with 23 bases spanning the gap. The CDR3 spans 15 residues. Per the germline V gene, CDR1 is SNHLY and CDR2 is FYNNEI. The CDR3 protein is CASSQGTRNPGVQYF. CDR3 bases: TGTGCCAGCAGTCAGGGTACCAGAAACCCCGGAGTGCAGTATTTT.

This clone has only one observation. This rearrangement joins TRBV27 to TRBJ1-5; TRBD1 agrees at 7 bases. Germline V gene sequence: CDR1 MNHEY, CDR2 SMNVEV (reference sequence). The CDR3 contains 14 residues. J lost 7 bases, V lost 4 bases, and 7 bases had no gene match. In nucleotides, the CDR3 is TGTGCCAGCAGTTCCCACAGGGGTGGCCAGCCCCAGCATTTT. Amino acids: CASSSHRGGQPQHF.

The rearrangement joins TRBV14 to TRBJ1-2, with D unclear. The germline V gene has CDR1 SGHDN and CDR2 FVKESK. V lost 5 bases, J lost 3 bases, and 10 bases lay in between. CDR3 length: 13 amino acids. The CDR3 DNA reads as TGTGCCAGCAGCTACGGAGCACACTATGGCTACACCTTC. Translating it yields CASSYGAHYGYTF.

The chain carries TRBV2 and TRBJ2-3, with 8 bases fitting TRBD2. This CDR3 contains 17 residues. The germline CDR1 and CDR2 sequences are SNHLY and FYNNEI. The trim removed 3 bases at V and 0 bases at J, leaving 8 bases unmatched. Written as DNA, the CDR3 is TGTGCCAGCAGTGATCCACTAGCGGTAACAAGCACAGATACGCAGTATTTT. Its translation: CASSDPLAVTSTDTQYF. The entire variable domain, with the rest obtained from reference TRBV2 and TRBJ2-3, is as follows: EPEVTQTPSHQVTQMGQEVILRCVPISNHLYFYWYRQILGQKVEFLVSFYNNEISEKSEIFDDQFSVERPDGSNFTLKIRSTKLEDSAMYFCASSDPLAVTSTDTQYFGPGTRLTVL.

The J gene is TRBJ1-6, the V gene TRBV19; TRBD1 is a possible D gene (6 bases). The CDR3 consists of 16 residues. Germline lookup yields CDR1 LNHDA and CDR2 SQIVND (reference sequence). V lost 7 bases, J lost 0 bases, and 13 bases lay in between. The CDR3 is CASTWGRSSYNSPLHF. DNA of the CDR3: TGTGCCAGTACGTGGGGGCGAAGCTCCTATAATTCACCCCTCCACTTT.

The chain recombines TRBV7-8 with TRBJ2-5; 7 bases are shared with TRBD1. The CDR3 consists of 17 residues. The J segment lost 4 bases and the V segment lost 1 base, leaving 12 bases of the junction unmatched. From germline, CDR1 is SGHVS and CDR2 FQNEAQ. The CDR3 DNA reads as TGTGCCAGCAGCTTAGAGGGCAGGGGGTGGGTTGCAGAGACCCAGTACTTC. Translation: CASSLEGRGWVAETQYF.

V usage is TRBV28 and J usage is TRBJ1-5; D remains ambiguous. Germline V CDR1 and CDR2: MDHEN, SYDVKM. The CDR3 has 13 amino acids. The V end lost 11 bases, the J end lost 5 bases, and 16 bases lay between the germline ends. CDR3 DNA sequence: TGTGCCGCGGGGATCGGGTCCGATCAGCCCCAGCATTTT. Residues: CAAGIGSDQPQHF.

J is TRBJ1-6 and V is TRBV2; maybe TRBD1 (6 bases). Germline CDR1 and CDR2: SNHLY and FYNNEI. V lost 11 bases to trimming and J lost 4 bases, with 12 bases between them. The CDR3 has 13 amino acids. CDR3: CAGGQPYNSPLHF. CDR3 DNA sequence: TGTGCCGGCGGACAGCCTTATAATTCACCCCTCCACTTT.

The chain combines TRBV11-2 with TRBJ2-3; 9 nucleotides line up with TRBD2. CDR1 and CDR2 (germline): SGHAT, FQNNGV. Trimming cost V 4 bases and J 7 bases; bases outside gene matches: 6. The CDR3 has 14 residues. The CDR3, as DNA: TGTGCCAGCAGCTCTCTAGCGGGGAGGAATACGCAGTATTTT. This gives the protein CASSSLAGRNTQYF.

V gene TRBV10-1 combines with J gene TRBJ2-1; 7 nucleotides line up with TRBD1. CDR1 and CDR2 from the germline V gene are WNHNN and SYGVQD (reference sequence). This CDR3 is 13 amino acids long. V gave up 0 bases and J gave up 12 bases; unmatched junction bases: 5. CDR3: CASSESTGYVQFF. Here the CDR3 DNA reads TGCGCCAGCAGTGAGTCGACAGGGTATGTGCAGTTCTTC.

The chain joins TRBV7-9 to TRBJ1-4; TRBD1 might be the D (5 bases). Trimming pared 1 base from V and 8 bases from J, leaving 17 bases between. Germline assignment: CDR1 SEHNR and CDR2 FQNEAQ (reference sequence). The CDR3 runs to 16 residues. CDR3 coding DNA: TGTGCCAGCAGCTTAGACGGAAGGGGCTCCGAGGAAAAACTGTTTTTT. It is translated as CASSLDGRGSEEKLFF.

The gene calls are TRBV6-5 and TRBJ2-1, with 9 bases identical to TRBD2. The CDR3 length is 16 residues. J gave up 3 bases and V 0 bases, and 3 bases lay outside the gene matches. Germline lookup yields CDR1 MNHEY and CDR2 SVGAGI. The CDR3 nucleotides are TGTGCCAGCAGTTACTCGACTAGCGGCTACTACAATGAGCAGTTCTTC. It translates to CASSYSTSGYYNEQFF.

This chain uses TRBV4-2 with TRBJ1-1; no reliable D call. CDR3 size: 15 residues. Germline V gives CDR1 LGHNA, CDR2 YNFKEQ. V lost 0 bases and J lost 1, with 9 bases in between. CDR3 loop: CASSQDTAKNTEAFF. CDR3 coding DNA: TGTGCCAGCAGCCAAGATACAGCCAAGAACACTGAAGCTTTCTTT.

This chain connects TRBV4-1 to TRBJ1-3; perhaps TRBD1 as D (5 bases). Germline V gives CDR1 MGHRA, CDR2 YSYEKL. The length of the CDR3 is 18 residues. V dropped 1 base and J dropped 2 bases, with 18 bases sitting between them. The CDR3 DNA sequence: TGCGCCAGCAGCCAAGGAGGAAGAGGGCGGGGGACTGGAAACACCATATATTTT. It encodes CASSQGGRGRGTGNTIYF.

V usage is TRBV27 and J usage is TRBJ2-7; a weak D match, TRBD1 (5 bases). CDR1 and CDR2 from the germline V gene are MNHEY and SMNVEV (reference sequence). There are 12 residues in the CDR3. The V and J ends lost 8 bases and 2 bases respectively, with 10 bases between them. The CDR3 bases are TGTGCCAGCGCCCCGACAGCCTACGAGCAGTACTTC. This sequence encodes CASAPTAYEQYF.

V usage is TRBV3-1 (or the pseudogene TRBV3-2) and J usage is TRBJ2-1; 10 bases map to TRBD2. With 3 bases clipped from V and 2 bases from J, the junction kept 4 bases outside the gene matches. Germline V gene lookup returns CDR1 LGHDT and CDR2 YNNKEL (reference sequence). This CDR3 comprises 16 residues. CDR3 sequence: CASSHIAGGPYNEQFF. DNA of the CDR3: TGTGCCAGCAGCCATATAGCGGGGGGCCCCTACAATGAGCAGTTCTTC.

This clone was detected many times. The chain couples TRBV2 to TRBJ1-6, with a possible D match to TRBD1 (5 bases). The ends were cut back, 11 bases at V and 8 bases at J, with 19 bases in the middle. Germline V gene data show CDR1 as SNHLY and CDR2 as FYNNEI. CDR3 size: 14 residues. The CDR3: CASRGTVAYSPLHF. In DNA, the CDR3 is TGTGCCTCACGGGGGACCGTTGCCTATTCACCCCTCCACTTT.

The gene calls are TRBV7-8 and TRBJ1-2; 8 bases fit TRBD1. Germline V lookup: CDR1 SGHVS, CDR2 FQNEAQ. The CDR3 runs to 14 residues. Trimming cost V 5 bases and J 8 bases; bases outside gene matches: 10. The CDR3 region is CASSRDRQKRGYTF. The CDR3 coding sequence is TGTGCCAGCAGCCGGGACAGGCAAAAGAGGGGCTACACCTTC.

This sequence joins TRBV10-1 and TRBJ2-2; the match to TRBD1 covers 8 bases. Per the germline V gene, CDR1 is WNHNN and CDR2 is SYGVQD (reference sequence). The CDR3 consists of 20 residues. The ends lost 3 bases at V and 2 bases at J; junction bases unmatched: 17. CDR3 in amino acids: CASSDRLRTGQGGNTGELFF. DNA for the CDR3: TGCGCCAGCAGTGACAGGCTGAGGACCGGACAGGGTGGTAACACCGGGGAGCTGTTTTTT.

This clone was found a few times. Other DNA sequences within the sample encode an identical CDR3. The chain is built from TRBV9 and TRBJ2-7; 10 nucleotides match TRBD1. This CDR3 is built from 15 residues. Germline CDR1 and CDR2: SGDLS and YYNGEE. The V and J ends lost 0 bases and 0 bases, in that order; junction bases with no gene match: 0. The CDR3, as DNA: TGTGCCAGCAGCGTAGGACAGGGGGCCTCCTACGAGCAGTACTTC. Amino acid sequence: CASSVGQGASYEQYF.

This rearrangement joins TRBV5-1 to TRBJ1-4, with 9 bases identical to TRBD1. Trimming took 5 bases from V and 6 from J; bases not matched to a gene: 11. Germline V gene lookup returns CDR1 SGHRS and CDR2 YFSETQ. The CDR3 length is 16 residues. The CDR3 coding sequence is TGCGCCAGCAGTTTCAGCCACCGGGACAGGGATGAAAAACTGTTTTTT. Translated: CASSFSHRDRDEKLFF.

The chain links TRBV3-1 (or the pseudogene TRBV3-2) to TRBJ2-7, with D perhaps TRBD1 (6 bases). This CDR3 has 16 residues. Trimming took 0 bases from V and 0 from J, leaving 12 bases between them. Germline values: CDR1 LGHDT, CDR2 YNNKEL (reference sequence). CDR3 region: CASSQEDSTSSYEQYF. CDR3 in DNA: TGTGCCAGCAGCCAAGAGGACAGTACCAGCTCCTACGAGCAGTACTTC.

CDR3 residues: CASSPPGQYNSPLHF. The DNA of the CDR3 is TGTGCCAGCAGCCCCCCCGGACAGTATAATTCACCCCTCCACTTT. The gene calls are TRBV14 and TRBJ1-6, with D possibly TRBD1 on 6 matching bases. The CDR3 loop spans 15 amino acids. The V gene's germline CDR1 is SGHDN and CDR2 FVKESK. Trimming cost V 4 bases and J 4 bases, with 11 bases left between them.

V gene TRBV7-2 combines with J gene TRBJ1-1; 8 nucleotides align to TRBD1. The CDR3 has 15 residues. Germline lookup yields CDR1 SGHTA and CDR2 FQGNSA. With V trimmed by 5 bases and J by 4 bases, 9 bases remained unmatched. CDR3 DNA sequence: TGTGCCAGCAGCATGAACCTGGACAGGGCCACTGAAGCTTTCTTT. This sequence encodes CASSMNLDRATEAFF.